This T cell receptor beta chain was sequenced for a study of CD8+CD57+ T cells in acquired aplastic anemia. After removal of 3 bases from V and 9 bases from J, the junction contained 4 bases not matched to a gene. CDR1 is KGHDR and CDR2 is SFDVKD in the germline V gene. The CDR3 covers 13 residues. Genomic DNA constituted the template upon which TCR beta VDJ and CDR3 profiling was performed. TCRdb called the reads again in MiXCR, with one record for every CDR3 protein. This sample has about 210,000 distinct CDR3 sequences, with roughly 35% found just once. Input material: sorted CD4+, CD8+, or CD8+CD57+ T cells (not recorded which) from PBMCs. The sequence was collected from a human donor in good health, serving as a control. V is TRBV24-1 and J is TRBJ2-1; TRBD2 matches at 7 bases. CDR3 sequence (DNA): TGTGCCACCAGTGATAATGCGGGGGTTGAGCAGTTCTTC. It encodes CATSDNAGVEQFF.